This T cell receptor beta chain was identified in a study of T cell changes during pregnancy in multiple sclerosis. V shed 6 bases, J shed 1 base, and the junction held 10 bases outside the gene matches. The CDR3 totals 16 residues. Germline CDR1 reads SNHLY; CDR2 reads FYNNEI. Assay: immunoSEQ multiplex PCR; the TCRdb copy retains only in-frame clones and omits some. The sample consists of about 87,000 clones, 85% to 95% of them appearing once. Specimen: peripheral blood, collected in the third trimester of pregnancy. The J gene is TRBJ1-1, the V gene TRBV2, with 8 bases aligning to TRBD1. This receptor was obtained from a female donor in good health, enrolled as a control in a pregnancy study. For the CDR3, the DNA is TGTGCCAGCAGAACAACAGGGGGTAGGGGGAACACTGAAGCTTTCTTT. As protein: CASRTTGGRGNTEAFF. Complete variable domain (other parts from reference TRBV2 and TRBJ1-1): EPEVTQTPSHQVTQMGQEVILRCVPISNHLYFYWYRQILGQKVEFLVSFYNNEISEKSEIFDDQFSVERPDGSNFTLKIRSTKLEDSAMYFCASRTTGGRGNTEAFFGQGTRLTVV.